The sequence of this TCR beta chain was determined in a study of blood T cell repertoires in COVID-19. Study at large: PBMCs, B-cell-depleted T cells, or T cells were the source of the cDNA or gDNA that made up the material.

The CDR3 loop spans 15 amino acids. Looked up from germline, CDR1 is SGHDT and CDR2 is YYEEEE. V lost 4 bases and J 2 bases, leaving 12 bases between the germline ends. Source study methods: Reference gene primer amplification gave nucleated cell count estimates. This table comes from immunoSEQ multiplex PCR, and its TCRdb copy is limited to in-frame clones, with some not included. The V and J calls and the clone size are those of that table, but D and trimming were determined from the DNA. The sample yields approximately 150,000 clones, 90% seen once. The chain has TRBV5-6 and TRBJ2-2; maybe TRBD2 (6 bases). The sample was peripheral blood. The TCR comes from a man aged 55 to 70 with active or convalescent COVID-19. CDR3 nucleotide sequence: TGTGCCAGCAGCCTCCCGGGACTCAACACCGGGGAGCTGTTTTTT. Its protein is CASSLPGLNTGELFF.